Below are 29 T cell receptor beta chains sequenced from a single sample in a study of blood T cells in healthy people across ages. Using a J-beta primer mix together with a sample-barcoded 5' primer, a second PCR was run for 7 to 11 cycles. TCRdb called the 5' RACE reads again in MiXCR, with one record for every CDR3 protein. Of about 730,000 distinct CDR3 sequences in the sample, roughly 45% are singletons; the top ten hold less than 25%. The source material was blood. All receptors come from a woman aged 55-69 years in good health.

The genes are TRBV6-5 and TRBJ2-5; TRBD1 matches 7 bases. Germline lookup yields CDR1 MNHEY and CDR2 SVGAGI. The ends lost 0 bases at V and 12 bases at J; junction bases unmatched: 1. The CDR3 runs 11 residues. The CDR3 here is CASSYSGTEYF. In nucleotides, the CDR3 is TGTGCCAGCAGTTACTCGGGGACAGAGTACTTC.

This rearrangement joins TRBV27 to TRBJ2-7, with unresolved D. Near its end, the DNA agrees better with TRBJ2-5, so the J call may be wrong. Germline V gene lookup returns CDR1 MNHEY and CDR2 SMNVEV (reference sequence). There are 16 residues in the CDR3. The CDR3 DNA is TGTGCCAGCAGTTTAGGGTGGGCACTCCCAAGGGAGACCCAGTACTTC. Translating it yields CASSLGWALPRETQYF.

The chain employs TRBV7-8 and TRBJ2-7; 7 bases agree with TRBD1. This CDR3 region has 13 residues. Germline V gives CDR1 SGHVS, CDR2 FQNEAQ. V lost 5 bases to trimming and J lost 6 bases; unmatched junction nucleotides: 7. CDR3 DNA: TGTGCCAGCAGCCCACCTGACAGGGTCGAGCAGTACTTC. It codes for CASSPPDRVEQYF.

Comment on this clonotype: The junction departs from germline at one end; a sequencing error may be responsible. The gene calls are TRBV11-1 and TRBJ2-3, with a possible D match to TRBD1 (6 bases). CDR1 SGHAT and CDR2 FQDESV come from the germline V gene (reference sequence). CDR3 length: 14 residues. This CDR3 is CAGSLGHNTDTQYF. The CDR3 region has the DNA TGTGCCGGCAGCTTGGGACATAACACAGATACGCAGTATTTT.

The chain combines TRBV4-1 with TRBJ2-3; TRBD2 matches 10 bases. Per the germline V gene, CDR1 is MGHRA and CDR2 is YSYEKL. The CDR3 length is 15 residues. J lost 7 bases, V lost 2 bases, and 6 bases had no gene match. The CDR3 here is CASSQQAGGTNTQYF. CDR3 DNA sequence: TGCGCCAGCAGCCAACAAGCGGGGGGGACAAATACGCAGTATTTT.

The V and J genes are TRBV29-1 and TRBJ1-2, with D perhaps matching TRBD1 (5 bases). This CDR3 is built from 13 residues. The V gene's germline CDR1 is SQVTM and CDR2 ANQGSEA. V lost 4 bases to trimming and J lost 8 bases, with 17 bases between them. The DNA for the CDR3 is TGCAGCGTTGGTATAATAGGGGTTGGAGGCTACACCTTC. Translating gives CSVGIIGVGGYTF.

This clonotype has a count of ten or more. The chain carries TRBV4-2 and TRBJ2-1, with TRBD2 identical over 9 bases. V dropped 1 base and J dropped 10; count of bases not matched to a gene: 11. Germline V gene sequence: CDR1 LGHNA, CDR2 YNFKEQ. CDR3 length: 16 amino acids. For the CDR3, the DNA is TGTGCCAGCAGCCAAGGGGCAGCGGGGGGAGCGAGAGAGCAGTTCTTC. This sequence encodes CASSQGAAGGAREQFF.

This chain connects TRBV28 to TRBJ2-1; D is perhaps TRBD1 (6 bases). CDR1 is MDHEN, CDR2 SYDVKM, per germline. This CDR3 is built from 15 residues. Between the trimmed V and J ends, which lost 7 bases and 3 bases, there was a span of 16 bases. As DNA, the CDR3 is TGTGCCAGCAATACCGGGACAACGCTCTACAATGAGCAGTTCTTC. Its translation: CASNTGTTLYNEQFF.

The chain combines TRBV6-6 with TRBJ2-3; tentative D call: TRBD2 (5 bases). Trimming took off 5 bases at V and 9 bases at J, with 18 bases between the two ends. Germline CDR1 and CDR2: MNHNY and SVGAGI (reference sequence). The CDR3 has 14 residues. The CDR3 DNA reads TGTGCCAGCAGTACTCCTCCGGAGGAGCCCACGCAGTATTTT. Translation gives CASSTPPEEPTQYF.

The rearrangement joins TRBV4-2 to TRBJ1-2, with D unresolved. V was shortened by 3 bases and J by 8 bases, with 7 bases between the two germline ends. Germline V gives CDR1 LGHNA, CDR2 YNFKEQ. The CDR3 is made up of 11 amino acids. CDR3 residues: CASSHEGGYTF. The CDR3 DNA reads as TGTGCCAGCAGCCATGAAGGGGGCTACACCTTC.

The chain joins TRBV7-9 to TRBJ1-1; D is ambiguous. The CDR3 has 15 residues. V gave up 6 bases and J gave up 11 bases, with 25 bases separating them. In germline, CDR1 is SEHNR, CDR2 FQNEAQ (reference sequence). The CDR3 coding sequence is TGTGCCAGCAGGCCAGCGTTGGAGCTCGCTTCCCCGGCTTTCTTT. Translating it yields CASRPALELASPAFF.

The chain links TRBV2 to TRBJ2-7; no clear D. Per germline, CDR1 SNHLY and CDR2 FYNNEI. CDR3 length: 16 residues. V lost 2 bases to trimming and J lost 3 bases, with 17 bases between them. This CDR3 is CASSERPFRQDYEQYF. DNA for the CDR3: TGTGCCAGCAGTGAACGACCATTCAGACAAGACTACGAGCAGTACTTC.

This clonotype has just one count. A read error may account for a junction end that differs from germline. This chain links TRBV6-5 with TRBJ2-3; the match to TRBD1 covers 9 bases. Germline lookup yields CDR1 MNHEY and CDR2 SVGAGI. The CDR3 runs to 15 residues. CDR3 protein: CVSRGTGQGTDTQYF. CDR3 bases: TGTGTCAGCAGGGGGACGGGACAGGGAACAGATACGCAGTATTTT.

To note about this clonotype: This could be a read error, since a much larger clone is one nucleotide away. The V and J genes are TRBV29-1 and TRBJ2-5; 11 nucleotides agree with TRBD2. The CDR3 has 15 amino acids. Looked up from germline, CDR1 is SQVTM and CDR2 is ANQGSEA. V shed 4 bases, J shed 4 bases, and the junction held 8 bases outside the gene matches. CDR3 amino acids: CSVAVTSGMGETQYF. In DNA, the CDR3 is TGCAGCGTTGCTGTGACTAGCGGGATGGGAGAGACCCAGTACTTC.

There are a few counts of this clonotype. The rearrangement links TRBV9 to TRBJ1-2, with TRBD1 matching 9 bases. With V trimmed by 4 bases and J by 7 bases, 8 bases remained unmatched. Germline values: CDR1 SGDLS, CDR2 YYNGEE. The CDR3 runs to 14 residues. CDR3 sequence: CASSPMTGGVGYTF. CDR3 in DNA: TGTGCCAGCAGCCCAATGACAGGGGGGGTTGGCTACACCTTC.

The rearrangement joins TRBV5-8 to TRBJ2-3, with TRBD1 matching 11 bases. From germline, CDR1 is SGHTS and CDR2 YDEGEE. Trimming at V came to 3 bases and at J to 5 bases, leaving 5 bases not matched to a gene. The CDR3 consists of 15 residues. In nucleotides, the CDR3 is TGTGCCAGCAGCTCCGGGACAGGGGGGGTAGATACGCAGTATTTT. Translated, it gives CASSSGTGGVDTQYF.

Worth noting for this clonotype: Germline is not matched at one junction end, which may reflect a read error. The V gene is TRBV10-3, the J gene TRBJ2-3, with TRBD2 identical over 13 bases. The CDR3 has 19 amino acids. Germline CDR1 and CDR2: ENHRY and SYGVKD. DNA for the CDR3: TGTGCCACCAGTGACTCCGGGACTAGCGGGGACCCCACGACAGATACGCAGTATTTT. Residues: CATSDSGTSGDPTTDTQYF.

This chain joins TRBV18 and TRBJ1-1; no clear D. The CDR3 totals 15 residues. V lost 1 base, J lost 3 bases, and 12 bases lay in between. Germline lookup yields CDR1 KGHSH and CDR2 LQKENI. DNA for the CDR3: TGTGCCAGCTCACCACATCCCCTTTACGACACTGAAGCTTTCTTT. Translating it yields CASSPHPLYDTEAFF.

This clonotype was recorded many times. The chain employs TRBV5-1 and TRBJ2-7, with 11 bases fitting TRBD1. The CDR3 contains 16 residues. Germline CDR1 is SGHRS and CDR2 is YFSETQ. V trimming: 4 bases; J trimming: 4 bases; junction bases outside the gene matches: 10. CDR3 loop: CASSVTGQGARYEQYF. CDR3 DNA sequence: TGCGCCAGCAGCGTAACCGGACAGGGGGCTAGGTACGAGCAGTACTTC.

The rearrangement links TRBV27 to TRBJ1-5; D perhaps matches TRBD1 (6 bases). In germline, CDR1 is MNHEY, CDR2 SMNVEV (reference sequence). CDR3 length: 16 amino acids. V was trimmed by 6 bases and J by 2 bases, leaving 17 bases between them. CDR3 DNA sequence: TGTGCCAGCAGAAAGGCGATGGACAGAGGCAATCAGCCCCAGCATTTT. Translated: CASRKAMDRGNQPQHF.

In this sample, this clonotype turned up once. The V call is TRBV30, the J call TRBJ1-1; D unresolved. This CDR3 region has 14 residues. Germline assignment: CDR1 GTSNPN and CDR2 SVGIG (reference sequence). Trimming took off 2 bases at V and 2 bases at J, with 12 bases between the two ends. The CDR3 DNA reads TGTGCCTGGAGTCTCGCCGGATCTAACACTGAAGCTTTCTTT. The encoded protein is CAWSLAGSNTEAFF.

This clonotype appeared many times. The CDR3 DNA follows: TGTGCCAGCAGTCGGGGACTTCTCAATGAGCAGTTCTTC. This gives the protein CASSRGLLNEQFF. The chain has TRBV6-6 and TRBJ2-1, with TRBD2 as a possible D gene (6 bases). The ends were cut back, 5 bases at V and 6 bases at J, with 11 bases in the middle. The CDR3 contains 13 residues. Germline lookup yields CDR1 MNHNY and CDR2 SVGAGI (reference sequence).

This clonotype appeared a few times. The genes are TRBV20-1 and TRBJ1-1; 10 bases align to TRBD1. The CDR3 runs 13 residues. Per the germline V gene, CDR1 is DFQATT and CDR2 is SNEGSKA (reference sequence). With 3 bases clipped from V and 11 bases from J, the junction kept 9 bases outside the gene matches. Written as DNA, the CDR3 is TGCAGTGCTAGGGGGGACAGGGGTACTGTGGCTTTCTTT. Translating gives CSARGDRGTVAFF.

The chain is built from TRBV28 and TRBJ2-7; possibly TRBD1 or TRBD2 for D (5 bases each). The V and J ends lost 4 bases and 9 bases respectively, with 16 bases between them. This CDR3 is built from 13 residues. Germline CDR1 reads MDHEN; CDR2 reads SYDVKM. Here the CDR3 DNA reads TGTGCCAGCAGTTGGGACCGGGGTCACGGGCAGTACTTC. Residues: CASSWDRGHGQYF.

This clonotype was seen more than once but under ten times. The chain carries TRBV4-1 and TRBJ2-7; unclear D gene. This CDR3 is built from 17 residues. Germline assignment: CDR1 MGHRA and CDR2 YSYEKL. Trimming removed 3 bases at V and 0 bases at J, with 18 bases between. The CDR3 protein is CASSHRPPQESSYEQYF. CDR3 DNA sequence: TGCGCCAGCAGCCACAGGCCTCCGCAGGAGAGCTCCTACGAGCAGTACTTC.

This chain connects TRBV6-5 to TRBJ2-5; TRBD2 aligns across 11 bases. V lost 6 bases to trimming and J lost 5 bases; unmatched junction nucleotides: 2. Germline CDR1 is MNHEY and CDR2 is SVGAGI. The CDR3 extends over 13 amino acids. As DNA, the CDR3 is TGTGCCAGCAGATCTAGCGGGAGGGAGACCCAGTACTTC. It codes for CASRSSGRETQYF.

This clonotype appeared a single time. A junction boundary mismatches the germline segment, possibly from a read error. This sequence joins TRBV20-1 and TRBJ2-1; no definite D call. CDR1 DFQATT and CDR2 SNEGSKA come from the germline V gene (reference sequence). This CDR3 comprises 14 residues. CDR3 DNA sequence: TGCAGTGCTGAGCGTCGGAGCTCCTGCAATGAGCAGTTCTTC. It is translated as CSAERRSSCNEQFF.

This chain joins TRBV7-9 and TRBJ2-4; D is perhaps TRBD2 (6 bases). The J call may be in error: the DNA end matches TRBJ2-7 better. CDR3 length equals 13 residues. Germline CDR1 SEHNR, CDR2 FQNEAQ (reference sequence). CDR3 nucleotides: TGTGCCAGCGGCGGGGCCAGAAGCTACGAGCAGTACTTC. This encodes CASGGARSYEQYF.

In regard to this clonotype: At one end, the junction sequence differs from germline, possibly due to a read error. The chain carries TRBV12-3 or TRBV12-4 and TRBJ2-5, with a weak D call TRBD2 (7 bases). The CDR3 is made up of 15 amino acids. CDR3 sequence (DNA): TGTGCCAGCAGCCGCGGGGGCACTCTCCAAGAGACCCTGTACTTC. Translation: CASSRGGTLQETLYF.